The next 26 T cell receptor beta chains were all read from a single sample in a study of shared clonotypes between healthy human individuals. The repertoire was sequenced with immunoSEQ multiplex PCR; TCRdb's copy has only in-frame clones and lacks some. The sample includes about 700,000 clones, roughly nine tenths seen only once; the top ten take approximately 22%. Terminally differentiated effector memory CD45RA+ cells were excluded by CCR7 positive selection of CD45RO-negative cells. Sample: naive CD8+ T cells sorted from blood. The receptors derive from a man under 40 in good health.

The chain carries TRBV10-3 and TRBJ1-2; maybe TRBD1 (6 bases). V was shortened by 2 bases and J by 6 bases, with 10 bases between the two germline ends. Germline assignment: CDR1 ENHRY and CDR2 SYGVKD. This CDR3 region has 13 residues. This CDR3 is CAISEGGGNGYTF. In nucleotides, the CDR3 is TGTGCCATCAGTGAGGGGGGCGGGAATGGCTACACCTTC.

The chain is built from TRBV6-5 and TRBJ1-4; D is unclear. Trimming pared 9 bases from V and 0 bases from J, leaving 14 bases between. This CDR3 region has 15 residues. Per the germline V gene, CDR1 is MNHEY and CDR2 is SVGAGI. The chain's CDR3 is CASQSHIATNEKLFF. Written as DNA, the CDR3 is TGTGCCAGTCAGAGTCATATTGCAACTAATGAAAAACTGTTTTTT.

The rearrangement joins TRBV7-9 to TRBJ2-7, with D possibly being TRBD1 (6 bases). The CDR3 consists of 15 residues. Germline V gives CDR1 SEHNR, CDR2 FQNEAQ (reference sequence). Trimming removed 3 bases from V and 2 bases from J, with 14 bases in between. The DNA of the CDR3 is TGTGCCAGCAGCTTTTCTCTCAGGGGACCCTACGAGCAGTACTTC. Translating gives CASSFSLRGPYEQYF.

The CDR3 reads CASSDFRGYTEAFF. In DNA, the CDR3 is TGTGCCAGCAGTGACTTTAGGGGATATACTGAAGCTTTCTTT. The chain recombines TRBV6-1 with TRBJ1-1, with D perhaps TRBD1 (5 bases). Looked up from germline, CDR1 is MNHNS and CDR2 is SASEGT. The V and J ends lost 3 bases and 5 bases respectively, with 13 bases between them. The CDR3 covers 14 residues.

The V and J genes are TRBV21-1 and TRBJ2-3; TRBD2 was called by the table and not checked on the DNA. TRBV21-1 is a listed pseudogene. This CDR3 spans 15 amino acids. The CDR3 protein is CASSELAGVADTQYF. In DNA, the CDR3 is TGTGCCAGCAGTGAACTAGCGGGAGTGGCGGATACGCAGTATTTT.

The rearrangement uses TRBV27 and TRBJ2-3; the D gene is possibly TRBD2 (7 bases). The germline V gene has CDR1 MNHEY and CDR2 SMNVEV (reference sequence). The CDR3 is 14 residues long. V gave up 5 bases and J gave up 2 bases, with 11 bases separating them. This CDR3 is CASSRAGATDTQYF. The CDR3 DNA reads as TGTGCCAGCAGTCGGGCGGGGGCCACAGATACGCAGTATTTT.

The chain links TRBV9 to TRBJ1-5; D is undetermined. CDR3 length: 14 amino acids. V lost 0 bases and J 1 base, leaving 5 bases between the germline ends. Germline CDR1 is SGDLS and CDR2 is YYNGEE. This CDR3 is CASSVGPSNQPQHF. The CDR3 nucleotides are TGTGCCAGCAGCGTAGGTCCGAGCAATCAGCCCCAGCATTTT.

The chain has TRBV27 and TRBJ1-1; 8 bases match TRBD1. CDR1 and CDR2 from the germline V gene are MNHEY and SMNVEV (reference sequence). There are 13 residues in the CDR3. V lost 7 bases, J lost 2 bases, and 3 bases stayed unmatched. The CDR3 DNA reads TGTGCCAGCAACAGGGGGTTTAACACTGAAGCTTTCTTT. Translation gives CASNRGFNTEAFF.

The DNA for the CDR3 is TGTGCCAGCAGGATCCTCTTGGCTGAAGCTTTCTTT. Translation gives CASRILLAEAFF. The gene calls are TRBV13 and TRBJ1-1, with D uncertain. Germline V gene sequence: CDR1 PRHDT, CDR2 FYEKMQ (reference sequence). The CDR3 is made up of 12 amino acids. V lost 6 bases and J lost 6, with 11 bases in between.

This sequence joins TRBV5-1 and TRBJ2-1; no firm D call. The CDR3 spans 13 residues. CDR1 SGHRS and CDR2 YFSETQ come from the germline V gene. The V end lost 2 bases, the J end lost 4 bases, and 7 bases lay between the germline ends. CDR3 nucleotide sequence: TGCGCCAGCAGCTTTTTTAGTTACAATGAGCAGTTCTTC. Translating gives CASSFFSYNEQFF.

V usage is TRBV6-1 and J usage is TRBJ1-5, with TRBD1 matching over 7 bases. The ends lost 1 base at V and 2 bases at J; junction bases unmatched: 5. Germline assignment: CDR1 MNHNS and CDR2 SASEGT. The CDR3 is made up of 16 amino acids. The CDR3: CASSEEGAFGNQPQHF. For the CDR3, the DNA is TGTGCCAGCAGTGAAGAGGGGGCCTTCGGCAATCAGCCCCAGCATTTT.

V usage is TRBV5-1 and J usage is TRBJ2-7; D is ambiguous. The CDR3 sequence is 14 residues long. CDR1 is SGHRS, CDR2 YFSETQ, per germline. V dropped 1 base and J dropped 0 bases, with 8 bases sitting between them. CDR3 protein: CASSLRTLSYEQYF. The DNA for the CDR3 is TGCGCCAGCAGCTTGCGGACCCTCTCCTACGAGCAGTACTTC.

This chain uses TRBV29-1 with TRBJ2-7, with 14 bases that match TRBD2. Trimming took 7 bases from V and 4 from J; bases not matched to a gene: 9. The germline V gene encodes CDR1 SQVTM and CDR2 ANQGSEA. The CDR3 covers 15 residues. For the CDR3, the DNA is TGCAGCGCCCAGACTAGCGGGAGGGCCGGGTACGAGCAGTACTTC. This codes for CSAQTSGRAGYEQYF.

The chain couples TRBV28 to TRBJ1-3; D unclear. From germline, CDR1 is MDHEN and CDR2 SYDVKM. The CDR3 has 11 residues. The V end was cut by 6 bases, the J end by 9 bases, with 9 bases between. The chain's CDR3 is CASSSMGTIYF. In nucleotides, the CDR3 is TGTGCCAGCAGCTCCATGGGCACCATATATTTT.

Note on this clone: With a much larger clone just one base away, this may be a read error. The chain joins TRBV28 to TRBJ2-2; D gene unclear. CDR3 size: 13 residues. In germline, CDR1 is MDHEN, CDR2 SYDVKM. With 4 bases removed from V and 0 bases from J, the gap between germline ends came to 3 bases. CDR3 coding DNA: TGTGCCAGCAGTTCCACGAACACCGGGGAGCTGTTTTTT. It translates to CASSSTNTGELFF.

This clone was counted only a few times. The rearrangement joins TRBV7-2 to TRBJ2-3, with 9 bases aligning to TRBD2. Trimming cost V 3 bases and J 3 bases; bases outside gene matches: 4. Germline CDR1 and CDR2: SGHTA and FQGNSA. The CDR3 is 15 residues long. For the CDR3, the DNA is TGTGCCAGCAGCTTTCCTCTAGCGGGGACAGATACGCAGTATTTT. It is translated as CASSFPLAGTDTQYF.

This chain uses TRBV29-1 with TRBJ2-1, with TRBD1 identical over 7 bases. Germline V gene lookup returns CDR1 SQVTM and CDR2 ANQGSEA. The CDR3 consists of 12 residues. Trimming took 4 bases from V and 8 from J; bases not matched to a gene: 5. In DNA, the CDR3 is TGCAGCGTTGTTCAGGGGGTTTATGAGCAGTTCTTC. Its protein product is CSVVQGVYEQFF.

In regard to this clone: This sample also contains other DNA sequences that code for the same CDR3. This chain uses TRBV27 with TRBJ2-5; D remains ambiguous. The J call may be incorrect, as the DNA end agrees better with TRBJ2-7. Germline CDR1 and CDR2: MNHEY and SMNVEV (reference sequence). The length of the CDR3 is 12 residues. The CDR3 DNA is TGTGCCAGCAGTTTACTAGGCGACGAGCAGTACTTC. This gives the protein CASSLLGDEQYF.

V usage is TRBV4-1 and J usage is TRBJ2-1; D possibly corresponds to TRBD1 (6 bases). Germline CDR1 is MGHRA and CDR2 is YSYEKL. V dropped 0 bases and J dropped 9 bases, with 12 bases sitting between them. The CDR3 loop spans 14 amino acids. This CDR3 is CASSQDQGTGEQFF. DNA of the CDR3: TGCGCCAGCAGCCAAGATCAGGGGACGGGTGAGCAGTTCTTC.

The gene calls are TRBV21-1 and TRBJ1-5; the D call of TRBD1 is as the table states it, not checked on the DNA. TRBV21-1 is assigned pseudogene status. The CDR3 has 18 residues. CDR3 bases: TGTGCCAGCAGCAAAAGAGCCAGAACCCAGGGAAGCAATCAGCCCCAGCATTTT. Its protein product is CASSKRARTQGSNQPQHF.

The CDR3 reads CASRGQLNTEAFF. The CDR3 DNA reads as TGTGCCAGCAGGGGACAACTCAACACTGAAGCTTTCTTT. The chain recombines TRBV27 with TRBJ1-1; TRBD1 is a possible D gene (6 bases). V shed 6 bases and J shed 2 bases, with 10 bases lying between them. Germline CDR1 reads MNHEY; CDR2 reads SMNVEV (reference sequence). The CDR3 has 13 amino acids.

A remark on this clone: Distinct nucleotide sequences in the sample also encode this CDR3. The V call is TRBV27, the J call TRBJ2-5, with 7 bases lining up with TRBD2. The V gene's germline CDR1 is MNHEY and CDR2 SMNVEV (reference sequence). This CDR3 contains 14 residues. The V and J ends lost 5 bases and 5 bases, in that order; junction bases with no gene match: 8. CDR3 nucleotide sequence: TGTGCCAGCAGTGATTTGGGGGGAGGGGAGACCCAGTACTTC. It encodes CASSDLGGGETQYF.

The chain links TRBV5-1 to TRBJ2-7; possibly TRBD1 for D (5 bases). This CDR3 is 16 amino acids long. Germline values: CDR1 SGHRS, CDR2 YFSETQ. V lost 4 bases and J 2 bases, leaving 19 bases between the germline ends. CDR3 in DNA: TGCGCCAGCAGCCAGGCAGGGATGGGTCCCCCCTACGAGCAGTACTTC. Its protein is CASSQAGMGPPYEQYF.

The chain uses TRBV6-5 and TRBJ2-3, with 9 bases that match TRBD2. V lost 10 bases to trimming and J lost 0 bases; unmatched junction nucleotides: 8. Per the germline V gene, CDR1 is MNHEY and CDR2 is SVGAGI. The length of the CDR3 is 15 residues. CDR3 in DNA: TGTGCCACCAACCAACTAGCGGGTAGCACAGATACGCAGTATTTT. This translates into CATNQLAGSTDTQYF.

The chain employs TRBV27 and TRBJ1-5, with D possibly matching TRBD1 (5 bases). V was shortened by 3 bases and J by 6 bases, with 6 bases between the two germline ends. Germline CDR1 reads MNHEY; CDR2 reads SMNVEV (reference sequence). This CDR3 contains 12 residues. DNA for the CDR3: TGTGCCAGCAGTTTGCAGGGTCAGCCCCAGCATTTT. It yields the protein CASSLQGQPQHF.

The rearrangement joins TRBV9 to TRBJ2-7; 10 nucleotides line up with TRBD2. V lost 2 bases and J lost 0; bases outside the gene matches: 5. CDR3 size: 16 residues. Per germline, CDR1 SGDLS and CDR2 YYNGEE. CDR3 sequence reads: CASSVSAGGSSYEQYF. The CDR3 region has the DNA TGTGCCAGCAGCGTGTCAGCGGGAGGGAGCTCCTACGAGCAGTACTTC.